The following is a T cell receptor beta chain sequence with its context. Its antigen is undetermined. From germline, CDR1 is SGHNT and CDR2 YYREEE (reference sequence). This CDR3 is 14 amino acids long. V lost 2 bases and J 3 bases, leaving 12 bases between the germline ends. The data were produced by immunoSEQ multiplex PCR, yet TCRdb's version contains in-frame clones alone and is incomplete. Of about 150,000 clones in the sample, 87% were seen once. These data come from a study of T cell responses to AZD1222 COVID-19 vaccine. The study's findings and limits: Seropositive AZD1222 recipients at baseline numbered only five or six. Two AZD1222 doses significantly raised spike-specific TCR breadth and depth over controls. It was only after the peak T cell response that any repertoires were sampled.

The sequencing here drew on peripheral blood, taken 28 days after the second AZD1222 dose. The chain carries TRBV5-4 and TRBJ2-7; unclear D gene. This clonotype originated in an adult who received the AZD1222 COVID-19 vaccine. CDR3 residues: CASSFGQQNYEQYF. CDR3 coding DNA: TGTGCCAGCAGCTTTGGTCAGCAGAACTACGAGCAGTACTTC.